Listed here are 17 T cell receptor beta chains from one sample, sequenced in a study of blood T cell repertoires in COVID-19. Clones were sequenced by immunoSEQ multiplex PCR, and TCRdb holds only the in-frame ones, with some missing. The data hold more than 80,000 clones, with 85% to 90% observed a single time. Sequenced input: peripheral blood. The receptors originated from a human donor with active COVID-19. The donor label of this sample is uncertain.

The chain employs TRBV6-2 or TRBV6-3 and TRBJ1-5; no clear D. The CDR3 runs 12 residues. The ends were cut back, 5 bases at V and 6 bases at J, with 8 bases in the middle. The germline V gene has CDR1 MNHEY and CDR2 SVGEGT. DNA for the CDR3: TGTGCCAGCAGTGCCCTCGGTCAGCCCCAGCATTTT. It codes for CASSALGQPQHF.

The V and J genes are TRBV10-2 and TRBJ2-3, with 11 bases identical to TRBD2. The CDR3 totals 16 residues. J lost 3 bases, V lost 6 bases, and 8 bases had no gene match. The germline CDR1 and CDR2 sequences are WSHSY and SAAADI. The CDR3 region is CASRWSSGGRTDTQYF. In DNA, the CDR3 is TGCGCCAGCAGATGGTCTAGCGGGGGGAGGACAGATACGCAGTATTTT.

The chain joins TRBV10-3 to TRBJ2-3; 10 bases fit TRBD1. CDR3 length: 13 amino acids. With V trimmed by 4 bases and J by 5 bases, 0 bases remained unmatched. Germline CDR1 reads ENHRY; CDR2 reads SYGVKD. In DNA form, the CDR3 reads TGTGCCATCAGTGGGACAGGGGGAGATACGCAGTATTTT. Its protein is CAISGTGGDTQYF.

The chain links TRBV3-1 (or the pseudogene TRBV3-2) to TRBJ2-5; weak D call: TRBD1 (6 bases). Looked up from germline, CDR1 is LGHDT and CDR2 is YNNKEL (reference sequence). This CDR3 has 17 residues. V dropped 1 base and J dropped 2 bases, with 17 bases sitting between them. CDR3 coding DNA: TGTGCCAGCAGCCAAGTCACAGAAGGGGGTTGGCAAGAGACCCAGTACTTC. Protein sequence: CASSQVTEGGWQETQYF.

This chain links TRBV10-2 with TRBJ1-2, with D possibly being TRBD1 (5 bases). Germline CDR1 reads WSHSY; CDR2 reads SAAADI. Trimming took off 3 bases at V and 4 bases at J, with 12 bases between the two ends. The length of the CDR3 is 14 residues. CDR3 amino acids: CASSDDRYFYGYTF. The CDR3 DNA sequence: TGCGCCAGCAGTGACGACAGATACTTCTATGGCTACACCTTC.

This rearrangement joins TRBV28 to TRBJ1-5; no clear D. V lost 4 bases, J lost 5 bases, and 9 bases lay in between. Germline CDR1 and CDR2: MDHEN and SYDVKM. The CDR3 is 13 residues long. The CDR3 spells CASSSSGYQPQHF. The CDR3 nucleotides read TGTGCCAGCAGTTCCTCGGGATATCAGCCCCAGCATTTT.

This sequence joins TRBV7-9 and TRBJ1-1; the match to TRBD1 covers 11 bases. The CDR3 contains 18 residues. Germline CDR1 is SEHNR and CDR2 is FQNEAQ (reference sequence). After removal of 2 bases from V and 2 bases from J, the junction contained 10 bases not matched to a gene. CDR3 sequence reads: CASSLLGQGVPPNTEAFF. DNA of the CDR3: TGTGCCAGCAGCTTACTGGGACAGGGGGTTCCTCCAAACACTGAAGCTTTCTTT.

V is TRBV30 and J is TRBJ2-1; 7 nucleotides match TRBD2. With 1 base clipped from V and 7 bases from J, the junction kept 10 bases outside the gene matches. This CDR3 is 15 amino acids long. Per germline, CDR1 GTSNPN and CDR2 SVGIG (reference sequence). The CDR3, as DNA: TGTGCCTGGAGTGAGCCGGGACTACACCCAAATGAGCAGTTCTTC. It encodes CAWSEPGLHPNEQFF.

This clone was recorded only once. CDR3 coding DNA: TGTGCCAGCAGCTTAGTTTGGTCCGGCGGGGGACCTTACAATGAGCAGTTCTTC. Its translation is CASSLVWSGGGPYNEQFF. The V gene is TRBV7-6, the J gene TRBJ2-1; TRBD2 aligns across 7 bases. This CDR3 contains 18 residues. V was clipped by 1 base and J by 4 bases; unmatched bases: 13. Germline CDR1 and CDR2: SGHVS and FNYEAQ.

The chain joins TRBV10-2 to TRBJ1-1; unclear D gene. Trimming removed 8 bases from V and 4 bases from J, with 8 bases in between. Germline CDR1 WSHSY, CDR2 SAAADI. This CDR3 comprises 11 residues. Written as DNA, the CDR3 is TGCGCCAGCTGTCAGGCCACTGAAGCTTTCTTT. This translates into CASCQATEAFF.

The chain employs TRBV4-1 and TRBJ2-7, with D perhaps TRBD1 (6 bases). The CDR3 length is 13 residues. Germline V gives CDR1 MGHRA, CDR2 YSYEKL. With 6 bases removed from V and 6 bases from J, the gap between germline ends came to 15 bases. CDR3 DNA: TGCGCCAGCAGTCGACAAAGGGGGTCCGAGCAGTACTTC. Its translation: CASSRQRGSEQYF.

The chain uses TRBV5-1 and TRBJ1-2; the match to TRBD1 covers 10 bases. The CDR3 has 14 amino acids. In germline, CDR1 is SGHRS, CDR2 YFSETQ. Trimming removed 0 bases from V and 8 bases from J; junction bases left unmatched: 4. This CDR3 is CASSLGQGALGYTF. Here the CDR3 DNA reads TGCGCCAGCAGCTTGGGACAGGGGGCTTTAGGCTACACCTTC.

J is TRBJ1-1 and V is TRBV18, with no clear D. Germline V gene lookup returns CDR1 KGHSH and CDR2 LQKENI. Trimming took 3 bases from V and 5 from J, leaving 16 bases between them. The CDR3 consists of 15 residues. The CDR3 DNA follows: TGTGCCAGCTCACCCGCGACGGGGATGGGGACTGAAGCTTTCTTT. Protein sequence: CASSPATGMGTEAFF.

The table lists this clone with a few counts. The chain links TRBV19 to TRBJ1-4, with D possibly TRBD1 on 5 matching bases. V dropped 6 bases and J dropped 0 bases, with 11 bases sitting between them. Germline values: CDR1 LNHDA, CDR2 SQIVND (reference sequence). The CDR3 runs 15 residues. CDR3 residues: CASRGLSATNEKLFF. CDR3 bases: TGTGCCAGTAGGGGACTGAGTGCAACTAATGAAAAACTGTTTTTT.

The chain employs TRBV6-4 and TRBJ1-4, with D uncertain. The V gene lost 2 bases and the J gene lost 0 bases, with 10 bases spanning the gap. This CDR3 is built from 16 residues. The germline gives CDR1 MRHNA, CDR2 SNTAGT. The CDR3 reads CASSDPYTATNEKLFF. The CDR3 DNA reads as TGTGCCAGCAGTGACCCGTATACTGCAACTAATGAAAAACTGTTTTTT.

This clone was detected once. The rearrangement joins TRBV6-5 to TRBJ1-1; D is possibly TRBD1 (5 bases). Germline CDR1 and CDR2: MNHEY and SVGAGI. The CDR3 has 14 residues. The V gene lost 6 bases and the J gene lost 0 bases, with 11 bases spanning the gap. Written as DNA, the CDR3 is TGTGCCAGCAGACTAGGGACTTTGAACACTGAAGCTTTCTTT. Protein: CASRLGTLNTEAFF.

This chain uses TRBV4-3 with TRBJ1-6; a weak D match, TRBD1 (5 bases). The CDR3 spans 16 residues. Trimming cost V 1 base and J 7 bases, with 14 bases left between them. Germline V gene sequence: CDR1 LGHNA, CDR2 YSLEER. The CDR3 DNA sequence: TGCGCCAGCAGCCAAGCAAGGGGCGTCAAAAATTCACCCCTCCACTTT. Protein sequence: CASSQARGVKNSPLHF.